This TCR beta chain was sequenced during a study of cytomegalovirus exposure and HLA in healthy donors. Measured with immunoSEQ multiplex PCR; TCRdb has only the in-frame clones, and not every one. There are some 260,000 clones in the sample; more than 85% occur only once, and approximately 12% lies in the top ten. The origin of this receptor is a man between 18 and 29 years old in good health and CMV-seropositive. Sequencing input: PBMCs.

CDR3 nucleotides: TGTGCCAGAATTTTAGGACAAGTTAACACTGAAGCTTTCTTT. Its translation is CARILGQVNTEAFF. The chain joins TRBV6-5 to TRBJ1-1; weak D call: TRBD1 (5 bases). The CDR3 spans 14 residues. Germline CDR1 reads MNHEY; CDR2 reads SVGAGI. The ends were cut back, 9 bases at V and 2 bases at J, with 16 bases in the middle.